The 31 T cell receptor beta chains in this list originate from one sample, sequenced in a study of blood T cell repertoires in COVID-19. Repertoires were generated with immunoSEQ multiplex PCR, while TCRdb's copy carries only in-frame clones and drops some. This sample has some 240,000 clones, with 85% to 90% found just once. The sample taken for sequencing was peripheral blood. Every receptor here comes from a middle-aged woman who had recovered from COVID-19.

The CDR3: CASSRRGALSYEQYV. CDR3 DNA: TGTGCCAGCAGCAGGCGGGGGGCTCTTTCCTACGAGCAGTACGTC. This chain connects TRBV21-1 to TRBJ2-7; the table assigns TRBD2, which was not confirmed against the DNA. TRBV21-1 is described as a pseudogene. CDR3 length: 15 residues.

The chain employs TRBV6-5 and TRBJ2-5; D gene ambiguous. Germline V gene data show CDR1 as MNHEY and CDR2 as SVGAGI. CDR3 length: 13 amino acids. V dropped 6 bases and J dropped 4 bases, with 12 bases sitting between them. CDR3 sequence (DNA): TGTGCCAGCAGGGTACTCAGAGGAGAGACCCAGTACTTC. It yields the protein CASRVLRGETQYF.

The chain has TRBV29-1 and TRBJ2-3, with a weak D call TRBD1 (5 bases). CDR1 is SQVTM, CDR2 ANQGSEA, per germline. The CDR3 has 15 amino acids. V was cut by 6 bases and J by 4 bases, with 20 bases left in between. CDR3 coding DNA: TGCAGCGTCCTGACCCCACAGGCAGTGGCAGATACGCAGTATTTT. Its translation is CSVLTPQAVADTQYF.

CDR3 bases: TGTGCCAGCTCACAGAGTCCGGACAGGGGAACAGATACGCAGTATTTT. Protein product: CASSQSPDRGTDTQYF. The chain is built from TRBV18 and TRBJ2-3; 9 positions agree with TRBD1. V lost 4 bases to trimming and J lost 3 bases; unmatched junction nucleotides: 8. CDR3 length equals 16 residues. From germline, CDR1 is KGHSH and CDR2 LQKENI.

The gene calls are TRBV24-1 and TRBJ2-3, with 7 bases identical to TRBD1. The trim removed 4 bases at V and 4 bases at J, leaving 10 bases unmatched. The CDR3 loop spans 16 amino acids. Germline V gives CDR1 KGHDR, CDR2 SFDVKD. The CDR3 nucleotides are TGTGCCACCAGTGACCTCCGAGACAGGGTCCCAGATACGCAGTATTTT. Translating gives CATSDLRDRVPDTQYF.

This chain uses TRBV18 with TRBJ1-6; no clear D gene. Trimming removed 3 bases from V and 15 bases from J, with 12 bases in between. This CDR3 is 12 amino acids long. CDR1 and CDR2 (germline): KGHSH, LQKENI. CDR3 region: CASSPREQVLHF. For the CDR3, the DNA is TGTGCCAGCTCACCCCGGGAACAAGTCCTCCACTTT.

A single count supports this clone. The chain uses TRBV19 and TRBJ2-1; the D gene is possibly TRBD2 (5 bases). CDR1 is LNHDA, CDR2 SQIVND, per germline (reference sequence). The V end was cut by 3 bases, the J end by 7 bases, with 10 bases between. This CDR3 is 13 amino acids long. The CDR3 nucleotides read TGTGCCAGTAGTATCAGGACTGGTAATGAGCAGTTCTTC. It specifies CASSIRTGNEQFF.

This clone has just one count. CDR3 DNA sequence: TGTGCCAGCAGTTCCAGGGGCCCCGGGGAGCTGTTTTTT. Amino acid sequence: CASSSRGPGELFF. This rearrangement joins TRBV6-2 or TRBV6-3 to TRBJ2-2, with D perhaps matching TRBD1 (6 bases). The CDR3 is made up of 13 amino acids. The V gene lost 4 bases and the J gene lost 6 bases, with 9 bases spanning the gap. Germline values: CDR1 MNHEY, CDR2 SVGEGT.

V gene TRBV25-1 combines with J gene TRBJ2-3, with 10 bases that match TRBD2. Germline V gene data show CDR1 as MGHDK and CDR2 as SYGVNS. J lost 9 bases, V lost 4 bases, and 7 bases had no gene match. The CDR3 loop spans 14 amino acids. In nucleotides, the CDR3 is TGTGCCAGCAGTGTGGGAGCGGGGGGGATGACGCAGTATTTT. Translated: CASSVGAGGMTQYF.

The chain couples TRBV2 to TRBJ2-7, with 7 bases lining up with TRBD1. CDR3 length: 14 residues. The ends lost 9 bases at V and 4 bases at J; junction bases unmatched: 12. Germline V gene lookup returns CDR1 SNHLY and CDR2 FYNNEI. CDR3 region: CASSPGQIIYEQYF. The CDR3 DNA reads TGTGCCAGTTCACCGGGACAGATTATTTACGAGCAGTACTTC.

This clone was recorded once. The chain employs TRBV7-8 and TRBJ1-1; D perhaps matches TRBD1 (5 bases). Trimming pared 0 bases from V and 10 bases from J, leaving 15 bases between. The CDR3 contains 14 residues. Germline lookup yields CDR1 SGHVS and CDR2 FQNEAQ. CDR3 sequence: CASSLARAGGGAFF. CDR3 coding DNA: TGTGCCAGCAGCTTAGCGCGGGCAGGCGGGGGAGCTTTCTTT.

The CDR3 bases are TGTGCCAGCAGTTGGGGCGGGAGGGGCGATGAGCAGTTCTTC. Its protein is CASSWGGRGDEQFF. The V call is TRBV27, the J call TRBJ2-1, with 9 bases that match TRBD2. V was clipped by 4 bases and J by 8 bases; unmatched bases: 6. CDR1 and CDR2 (germline): MNHEY, SMNVEV (reference sequence). The CDR3 is 14 amino acids.

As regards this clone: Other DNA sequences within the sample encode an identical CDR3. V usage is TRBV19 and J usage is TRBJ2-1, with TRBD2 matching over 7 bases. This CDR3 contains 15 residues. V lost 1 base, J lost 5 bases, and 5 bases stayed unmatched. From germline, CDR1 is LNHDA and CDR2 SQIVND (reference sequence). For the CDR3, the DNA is TGTGCCAGTAGTATAGGTGGGGCGGGGGACAATGAGCAGTTCTTC. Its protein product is CASSIGGAGDNEQFF.

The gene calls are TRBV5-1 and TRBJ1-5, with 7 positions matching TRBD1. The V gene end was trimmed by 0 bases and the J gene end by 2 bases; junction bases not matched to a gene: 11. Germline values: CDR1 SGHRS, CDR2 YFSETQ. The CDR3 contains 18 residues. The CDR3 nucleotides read TGCGCCAGCAGCTTGGCGACAAGTAGGGGGCTTGGCAATCAGCCCCAGCATTTT. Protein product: CASSLATSRGLGNQPQHF. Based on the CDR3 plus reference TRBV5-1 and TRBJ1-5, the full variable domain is KAGVTQTPRYLIKTRGQQVTLSCSPISGHRSVSWYQQTPGQGLQFLFEYFSETQRNKGNFPGRFSGRQFSNSRSEMNVSTLELGDSALYLCASSLATSRGLGNQPQHFGDGTRLSIL.

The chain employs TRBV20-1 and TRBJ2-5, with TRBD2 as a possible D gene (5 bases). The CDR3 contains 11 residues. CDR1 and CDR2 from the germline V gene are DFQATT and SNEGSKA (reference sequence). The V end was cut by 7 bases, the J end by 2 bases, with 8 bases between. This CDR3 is CSVRGQETQYF. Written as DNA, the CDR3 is TGCAGTGTTCGGGGTCAAGAGACCCAGTACTTC.

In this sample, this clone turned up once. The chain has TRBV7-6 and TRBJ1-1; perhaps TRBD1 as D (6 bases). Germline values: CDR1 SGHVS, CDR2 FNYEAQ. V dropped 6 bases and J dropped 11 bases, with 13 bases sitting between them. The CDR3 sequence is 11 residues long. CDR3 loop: CASSGGLGAFF. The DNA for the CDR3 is TGTGCCAGCAGTGGGGGCTTGGGTGCTTTCTTT.

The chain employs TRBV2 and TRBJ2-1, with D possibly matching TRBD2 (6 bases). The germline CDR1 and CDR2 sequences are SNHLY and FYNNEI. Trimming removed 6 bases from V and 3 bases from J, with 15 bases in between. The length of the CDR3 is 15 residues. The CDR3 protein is CASSPGTADYNEQFF. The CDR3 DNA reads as TGTGCCAGCAGCCCCGGGACTGCTGACTACAATGAGCAGTTCTTC.

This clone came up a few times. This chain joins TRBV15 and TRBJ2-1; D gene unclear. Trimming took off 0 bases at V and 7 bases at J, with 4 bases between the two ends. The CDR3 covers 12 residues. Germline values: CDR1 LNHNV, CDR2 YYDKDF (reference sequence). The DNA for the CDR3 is TGTGCCACCAGCAGAGATCTTAATGAGCAGTTCTTC. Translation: CATSRDLNEQFF. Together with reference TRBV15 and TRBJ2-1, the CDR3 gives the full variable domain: DAMVIQNPRYQVTQFGKPVTLSCSQTLNHNVMYWYQQKSSQAPKLLFHYYDKDFNNEADTPDNFQSRRPNTSFCFLDIRSPGLGDTAMYLCATSRDLNEQFFGPGTRLTVL.

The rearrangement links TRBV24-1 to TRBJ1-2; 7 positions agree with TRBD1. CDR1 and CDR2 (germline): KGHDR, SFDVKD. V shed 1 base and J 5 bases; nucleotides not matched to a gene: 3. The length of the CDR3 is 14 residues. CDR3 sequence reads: CATSDFRDSYGYTF. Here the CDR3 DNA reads TGTGCCACCAGTGATTTCCGGGACAGTTATGGCTACACCTTC.

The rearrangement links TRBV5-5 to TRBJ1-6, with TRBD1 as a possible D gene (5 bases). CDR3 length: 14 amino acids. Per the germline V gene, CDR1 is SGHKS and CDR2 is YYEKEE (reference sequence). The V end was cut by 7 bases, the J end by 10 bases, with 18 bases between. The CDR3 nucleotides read TGTGCCAGCGGAGGGGCCCTTACCCTATCACCCCTCCACTTT. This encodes CASGGALTLSPLHF.

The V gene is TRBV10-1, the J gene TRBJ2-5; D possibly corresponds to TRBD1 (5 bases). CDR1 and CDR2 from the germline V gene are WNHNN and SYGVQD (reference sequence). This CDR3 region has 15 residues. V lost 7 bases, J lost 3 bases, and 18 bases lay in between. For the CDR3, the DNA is TGCGCCAGCACCGAGGTTCCCGCCAGGGAAGAGACCCAGTACTTC. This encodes CASTEVPAREETQYF.

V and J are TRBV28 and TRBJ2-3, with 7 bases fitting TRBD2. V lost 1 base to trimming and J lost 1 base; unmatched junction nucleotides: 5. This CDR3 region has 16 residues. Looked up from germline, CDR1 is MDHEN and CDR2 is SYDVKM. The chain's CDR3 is CASSLFRGDGTDTQYF. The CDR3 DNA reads TGTGCCAGCAGTTTATTCCGGGGGGATGGCACAGATACGCAGTATTTT.

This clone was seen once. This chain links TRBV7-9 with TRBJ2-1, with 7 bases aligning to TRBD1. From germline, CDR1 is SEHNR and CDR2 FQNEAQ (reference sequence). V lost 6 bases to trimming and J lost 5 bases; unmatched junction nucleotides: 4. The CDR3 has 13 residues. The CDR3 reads CASSRDSNNEQFF. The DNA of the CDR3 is TGTGCCAGCAGTCGGGACAGCAACAATGAGCAGTTCTTC.

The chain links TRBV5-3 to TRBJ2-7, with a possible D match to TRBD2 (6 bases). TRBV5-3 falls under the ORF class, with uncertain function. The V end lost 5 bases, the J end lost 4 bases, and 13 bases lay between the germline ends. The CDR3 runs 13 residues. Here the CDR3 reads CARRAGRNYEQYV. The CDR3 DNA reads TGTGCCAGAAGGGCCGGGAGAAATTACGAGCAGTACGTC.

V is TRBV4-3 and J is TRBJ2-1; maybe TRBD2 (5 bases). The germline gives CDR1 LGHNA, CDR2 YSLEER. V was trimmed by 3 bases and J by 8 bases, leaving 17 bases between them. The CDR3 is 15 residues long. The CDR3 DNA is TGCGCCAGCAGCCACGGTTGGACTGCTTCGCATGAGCAGTTCTTC. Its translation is CASSHGWTASHEQFF.

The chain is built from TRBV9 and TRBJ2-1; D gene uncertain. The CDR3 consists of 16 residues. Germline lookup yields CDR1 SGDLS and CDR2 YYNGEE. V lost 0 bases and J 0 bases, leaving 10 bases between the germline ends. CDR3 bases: TGTGCCAGCAGCGTAGCAGGCCCGAGCTCCTACAATGAGCAGTTCTTC. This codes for CASSVAGPSSYNEQFF.

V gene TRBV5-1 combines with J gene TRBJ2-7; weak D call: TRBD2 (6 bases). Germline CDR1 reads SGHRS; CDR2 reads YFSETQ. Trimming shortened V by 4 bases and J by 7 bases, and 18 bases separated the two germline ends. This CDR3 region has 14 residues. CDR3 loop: CASSRGGSGEEQYV. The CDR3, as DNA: TGCGCCAGCAGCCGGGGTGGGTCGGGAGAAGAGCAGTACGTC.

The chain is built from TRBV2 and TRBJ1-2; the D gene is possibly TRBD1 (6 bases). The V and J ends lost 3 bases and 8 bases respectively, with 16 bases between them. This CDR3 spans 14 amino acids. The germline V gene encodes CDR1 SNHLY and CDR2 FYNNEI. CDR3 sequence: CASSEMGGTSGYTF. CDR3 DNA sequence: TGTGCCAGCAGTGAGATGGGGGGGACATCCGGCTACACCTTC. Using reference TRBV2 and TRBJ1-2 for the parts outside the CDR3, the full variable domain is EPEVTQTPSHQVTQMGQEVILRCVPISNHLYFYWYRQILGQKVEFLVSFYNNEISEKSEIFDDQFSVERPDGSNFTLKIRSTKLEDSAMYFCASSEMGGTSGYTFGSGTRLTVV.

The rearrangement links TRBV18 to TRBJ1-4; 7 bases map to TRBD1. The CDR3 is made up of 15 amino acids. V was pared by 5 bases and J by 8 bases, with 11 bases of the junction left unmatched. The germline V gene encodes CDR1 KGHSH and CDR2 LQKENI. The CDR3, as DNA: TGTGCCAGCTCAAGTTCTCAGGGGGAAGGCGAAAAACTGTTTTTT. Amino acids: CASSSSQGEGEKLFF.

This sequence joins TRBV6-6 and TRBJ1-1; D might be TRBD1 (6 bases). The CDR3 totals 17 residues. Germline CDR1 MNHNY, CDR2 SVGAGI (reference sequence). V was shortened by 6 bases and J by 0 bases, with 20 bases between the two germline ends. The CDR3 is CASSRGRGPLMNTEAFF. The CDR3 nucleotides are TGTGCCAGCAGCCGAGGCAGGGGACCTCTTATGAACACTGAAGCTTTCTTT.

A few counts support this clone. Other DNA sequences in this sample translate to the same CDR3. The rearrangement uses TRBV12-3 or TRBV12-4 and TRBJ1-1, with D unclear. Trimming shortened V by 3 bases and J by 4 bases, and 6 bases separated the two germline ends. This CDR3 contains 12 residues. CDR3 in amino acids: CASSFAGTEAFF. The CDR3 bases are TGTGCCAGCAGTTTCGCGGGCACTGAAGCTTTCTTT.